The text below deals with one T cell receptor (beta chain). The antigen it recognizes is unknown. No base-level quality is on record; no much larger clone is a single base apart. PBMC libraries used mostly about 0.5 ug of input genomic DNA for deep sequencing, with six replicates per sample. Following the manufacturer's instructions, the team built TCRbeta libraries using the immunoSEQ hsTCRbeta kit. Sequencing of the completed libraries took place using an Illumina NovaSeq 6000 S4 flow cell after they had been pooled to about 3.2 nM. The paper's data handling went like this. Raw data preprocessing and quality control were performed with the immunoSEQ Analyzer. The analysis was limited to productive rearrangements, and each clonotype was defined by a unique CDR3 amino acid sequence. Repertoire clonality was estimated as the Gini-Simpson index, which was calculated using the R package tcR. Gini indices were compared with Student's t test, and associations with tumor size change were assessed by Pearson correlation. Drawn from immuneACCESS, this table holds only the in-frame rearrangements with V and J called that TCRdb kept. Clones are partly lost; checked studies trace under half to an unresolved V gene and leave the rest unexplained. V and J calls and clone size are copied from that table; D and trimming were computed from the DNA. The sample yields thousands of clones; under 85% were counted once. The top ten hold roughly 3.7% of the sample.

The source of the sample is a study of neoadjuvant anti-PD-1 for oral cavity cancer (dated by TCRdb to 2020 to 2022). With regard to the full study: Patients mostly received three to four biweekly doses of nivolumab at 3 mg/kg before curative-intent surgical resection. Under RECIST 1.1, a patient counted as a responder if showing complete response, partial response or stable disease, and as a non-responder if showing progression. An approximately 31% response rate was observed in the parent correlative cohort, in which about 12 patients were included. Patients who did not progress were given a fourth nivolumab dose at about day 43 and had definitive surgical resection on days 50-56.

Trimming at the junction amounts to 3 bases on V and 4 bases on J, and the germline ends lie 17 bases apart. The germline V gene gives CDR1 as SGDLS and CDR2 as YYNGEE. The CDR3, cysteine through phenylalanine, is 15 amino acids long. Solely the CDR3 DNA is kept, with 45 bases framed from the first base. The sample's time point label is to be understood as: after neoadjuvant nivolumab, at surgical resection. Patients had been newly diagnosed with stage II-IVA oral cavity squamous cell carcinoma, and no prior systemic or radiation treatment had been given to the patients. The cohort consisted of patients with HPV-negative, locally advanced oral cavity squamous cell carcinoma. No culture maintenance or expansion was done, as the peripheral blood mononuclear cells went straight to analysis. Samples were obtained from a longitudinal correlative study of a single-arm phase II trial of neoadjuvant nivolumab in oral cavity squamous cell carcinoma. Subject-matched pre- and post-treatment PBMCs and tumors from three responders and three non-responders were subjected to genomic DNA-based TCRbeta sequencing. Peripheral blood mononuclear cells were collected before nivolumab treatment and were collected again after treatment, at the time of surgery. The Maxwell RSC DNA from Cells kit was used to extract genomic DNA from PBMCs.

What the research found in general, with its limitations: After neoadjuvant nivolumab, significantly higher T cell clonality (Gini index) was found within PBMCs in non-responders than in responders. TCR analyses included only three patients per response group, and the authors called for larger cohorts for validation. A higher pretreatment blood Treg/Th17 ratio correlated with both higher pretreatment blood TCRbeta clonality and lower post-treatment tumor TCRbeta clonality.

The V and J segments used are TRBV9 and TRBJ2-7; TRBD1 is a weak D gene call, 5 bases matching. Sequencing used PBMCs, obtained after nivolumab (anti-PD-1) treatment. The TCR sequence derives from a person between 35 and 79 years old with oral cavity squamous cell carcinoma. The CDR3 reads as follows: CASSAGARAPYEQYF. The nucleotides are TGTGCCAGCAGCGCTGGGGCTAGAGCTCCTTACGAGCAGTACTTC. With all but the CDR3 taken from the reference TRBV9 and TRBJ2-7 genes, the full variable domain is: DSGVTQTPKHLITATGQRVTLRCSPRSGDLSVYWYQQSLDQGLQFLIQYYNGEERAKGNILERFSAQQFPDLHSELNLSSLELGDSALYFCASSAGARAPYEQYFGPGTRLTVT.